A single sample gave rise to the 32 T cell receptor beta chains below, sequenced in a study of T-cell reconstitution after alpha-beta-depleted transplantation in children. Preparation of the TCRbeta library involved a method that used unique molecular identifiers. TCRdb itself ran the PCR reads through MiXCR, one entry per CDR3 protein. Among hundreds of thousands of distinct CDR3 sequences listed, approximately 19% were seen once. The material was PBMCs, mostly from graft donor cells, obtained 360 days after TCRalphabeta/CD19-depleted stem cell transplant. These receptors were obtained from a male patient between 2 and 9 years old who had a stem cell transplant for acute lymphoblastic leukemia, so the T cells may come from the graft donor.

This clonotype was counted a few times. This chain connects TRBV3-1 to TRBJ1-1, with D uncertain. The CDR3 covers 15 residues. CDR1 LGHDT and CDR2 YNNKEL come from the germline V gene (reference sequence). Trimming stripped 0 bases from V and 4 bases from J, with 12 bases between. CDR3 loop: CASSQELVRTTEAFF. The CDR3 nucleotides are TGTGCCAGCAGCCAAGAACTTGTGCGGACCACTGAAGCTTTCTTT.

The chain joins TRBV28 to TRBJ1-5; the match to TRBD1 covers 7 bases. CDR1 and CDR2 from the germline V gene are MDHEN and SYDVKM. The CDR3 sequence is 16 residues long. With 4 bases clipped from V and 3 bases from J, the junction kept 9 bases outside the gene matches. The CDR3: CASSSAGTDLNQPQHF. Here the CDR3 DNA reads TGTGCCAGCAGTTCAGCCGGGACAGACCTCAATCAGCCCCAGCATTTT.

The chain couples TRBV12-3 or TRBV12-4 to TRBJ2-3, with a tentative D call TRBD2 (5 bases). The CDR3 extends over 14 amino acids. V was cut by 5 bases and J by 4 bases, with 13 bases left in between. The CDR3 DNA is TGTGCCAGCAGTCCCCGGACTTGGGCAGATACGCAGTATTTT. This codes for CASSPRTWADTQYF.

The rearrangement joins TRBV6-2 or TRBV6-3 to TRBJ2-2; 12 bases map to TRBD2. With V trimmed by 8 bases and J by 4 bases, 2 bases remained unmatched. Per germline, CDR1 MNHEY and CDR2 SVGEGT. The CDR3 spans 14 residues. The chain's CDR3 is CASGLAGFTGELFF. The CDR3 region has the DNA TGTGCCAGCGGACTAGCGGGATTCACCGGGGAGCTGTTTTTT.

This clonotype was recorded a few times. The genes are TRBV5-1 and TRBJ1-5; TRBD1 matches at 7 bases. Germline assignment: CDR1 SGHRS and CDR2 YFSETQ. The V and J ends lost 3 bases and 4 bases, in that order; junction bases with no gene match: 4. The CDR3 sequence is 14 residues long. This chain's CDR3 is CASSWTGGNQPQHF. In DNA form, the CDR3 reads TGCGCCAGCAGCTGGACAGGTGGGAATCAGCCCCAGCATTTT.

V and J are TRBV7-2 and TRBJ2-2; D gene unclear. The CDR3 sequence is 14 residues long. Trimming pared 2 bases from V and 7 bases from J, leaving 11 bases between. From germline, CDR1 is SGHTA and CDR2 FQGNSA. CDR3 sequence: CASSLKGFGGELFF. The DNA of the CDR3 is TGTGCCAGCAGCTTAAAAGGGTTCGGCGGGGAGCTGTTTTTT.

J is TRBJ1-2 and V is TRBV27, with D perhaps TRBD1 (6 bases). Trimming took off 5 bases at V and 5 bases at J, with 15 bases between the two ends. The CDR3 is 14 amino acids. The germline CDR1 and CDR2 sequences are MNHEY and SMNVEV (reference sequence). In DNA, the CDR3 is TGTGCCAGCAGTGAGGGGGGGCGGTGGTATGGCTACACCTTC. As protein: CASSEGGRWYGYTF.

This chain joins TRBV12-3 or TRBV12-4 and TRBJ2-2; possibly TRBD2 for D (6 bases). This CDR3 has 16 residues. V was clipped by 7 bases and J by 4 bases, with 19 bases between them. The CDR3 is CASIPPEGLGTGELFF. The CDR3 region has the DNA TGTGCCAGCATCCCCCCGGAGGGTTTGGGCACCGGGGAGCTGTTTTTT.

This clonotype was counted only a few times. CDR3 protein: CASSSLYNEQFF. CDR3 sequence (DNA): TGTGCCAGCAGTTCCCTCTACAATGAGCAGTTCTTC. This chain joins TRBV12-3 or TRBV12-4 and TRBJ2-1; D not resolved. This CDR3 comprises 12 residues. Trimming left V 4 bases short and J 3 bases short, with 4 bases between.

This clonotype was picked up a small number of times. The chain employs TRBV25-1 and TRBJ1-1; D gene uncertain. Trimming shortened V by 4 bases and J by 3 bases, and 9 bases separated the two germline ends. Germline assignment: CDR1 MGHDK and CDR2 SYGVNS. The CDR3 covers 13 residues. CDR3 loop: CASSADTHTEAFF. The CDR3, as DNA: TGTGCCAGCAGTGCAGACACTCACACTGAAGCTTTCTTT.

This clonotype has just a few counts. The V and J genes are TRBV10-3 and TRBJ2-2, with unresolved D. V was shortened by 4 bases and J by 7 bases, with 10 bases between the two germline ends. Germline CDR1 and CDR2: ENHRY and SYGVKD. This CDR3 spans 13 amino acids. The CDR3 DNA is TGTGCCATCAGTGTCGGGTTTAGCGGGGAGCTGTTTTTT. It encodes CAISVGFSGELFF.

At least ten counts were recorded for this clonotype. The chain has TRBV20-1 and TRBJ2-2; 7 nucleotides align to TRBD1. V gave up 3 bases and J gave up 4 bases; unmatched junction bases: 5. Germline assignment: CDR1 DFQATT and CDR2 SNEGSKA (reference sequence). The CDR3 is made up of 14 amino acids. The CDR3 DNA is TGCAGTGCTAGCCCGACAGGGTCCACCGGGGAGCTGTTTTTT. Its protein is CSASPTGSTGELFF.

This chain links TRBV20-1 with TRBJ1-1, with TRBD1 as a possible D gene (5 bases). The V gene's germline CDR1 is DFQATT and CDR2 SNEGSKA (reference sequence). The CDR3 is made up of 14 amino acids. Trimming removed 2 bases at V and 0 bases at J, with 10 bases between. The CDR3 spells CSARRGHMNTEAFF. In DNA, the CDR3 is TGCAGTGCTAGACGGGGCCACATGAACACTGAAGCTTTCTTT.

This clonotype was recorded a few times. The chain employs TRBV5-1 and TRBJ2-7, with TRBD1 identical over 9 bases. Germline loops: CDR1 SGHRS, CDR2 YFSETQ. The CDR3 extends over 13 amino acids. V was pared by 3 bases and J by 6 bases, with 4 bases of the junction left unmatched. In nucleotides, the CDR3 is TGCGCCAGCAGCTGGACAGGGGACAGCGAGCAGTACTTC. It translates to CASSWTGDSEQYF.

V is TRBV7-2 and J is TRBJ2-5, with D possibly TRBD1 on 6 matching bases. CDR1 is SGHTA, CDR2 FQGNSA, per germline. With 5 bases removed from V and 5 bases from J, the gap between germline ends came to 18 bases. This CDR3 is built from 15 residues. The CDR3 region has the DNA TGTGCCAGCAGCACAAGCCCGAGGGGGTGGGAGACCCAGTACTTC. This gives the protein CASSTSPRGWETQYF.

This clonotype was observed many times. The V gene is TRBV4-2, the J gene TRBJ2-7; tentative D call: TRBD1 (6 bases). The germline V and J ends were trimmed by 4 bases and 4 bases, with 26 bases remaining between them. This CDR3 contains 18 residues. The germline gives CDR1 LGHNA, CDR2 YNFKEQ. The CDR3 nucleotides are TGTGCCAGCAGCCCGTCGGTTTCGGTTCCGGGACAAAAGTACGAGCAGTACTTC. Its translation is CASSPSVSVPGQKYEQYF.

This clonotype was recorded many times. This chain links TRBV7-8 with TRBJ1-5, with 8 bases aligning to TRBD1. The CDR3 has 13 amino acids. Looked up from germline, CDR1 is SGHVS and CDR2 is FQNEAQ. Trimming at V came to 5 bases and at J to 5 bases, leaving 2 bases not matched to a gene. The CDR3 coding sequence is TGTGCCAGCAGCCAGGACAGGGATCAGCCCCAGCATTTT. Translation: CASSQDRDQPQHF.

This chain uses TRBV25-1 with TRBJ2-7; no reliable D call. With 10 bases removed from V and 6 bases from J, the gap between germline ends came to 16 bases. This CDR3 has 12 residues. Looked up from germline, CDR1 is MGHDK and CDR2 is SYGVNS. The CDR3 here is CATRRPSGEQYF. CDR3 DNA sequence: TGTGCCACCAGAAGGCCCTCTGGCGAGCAGTACTTC.

This clonotype has more than one count but fewer than ten. The chain is built from TRBV4-2 and TRBJ2-1; possible D gene TRBD2, 5 bases. Per germline, CDR1 LGHNA and CDR2 YNFKEQ. The CDR3 has 15 residues. Deletions cut 0 bases from V and 8 bases from J, with 14 bases between. The CDR3 bases are TGTGCCAGCAGCCAAGATTGGCGGGCGCCCCATGAGCAGTTCTTC. Protein: CASSQDWRAPHEQFF.

This clonotype has just a few counts. The J gene is TRBJ2-1, the V gene TRBV30; 13 bases are a match to TRBD2. Trimming cost V 0 bases and J 9 bases; bases outside gene matches: 5. CDR3 size: 15 residues. Germline loops: CDR1 GTSNPN, CDR2 SVGIG (reference sequence). Here the CDR3 reads CAWSVGLAGTTEQFF. The CDR3 DNA reads as TGTGCCTGGAGTGTGGGACTAGCGGGGACCACTGAGCAGTTCTTC. The variable domain in full, completed from reference TRBV30 and TRBJ2-1, reads SQTIHQWPATLVQPVGSPLSLECTVEGTSNPNLYWYRQAAGRGLQLLFYSVGIGQISSEVPQNLSASRPQDRQFILSSKKLLLSDSGFYLCAWSVGLAGTTEQFFGPGTRLTVL.

The chain links TRBV6-2 or TRBV6-3 to TRBJ2-7; D uncertain. Trimming took 5 bases from V and 2 from J, leaving 13 bases between them. Germline V gives CDR1 MNHEY, CDR2 SVGEGT. This CDR3 contains 14 residues. CDR3 region: CASSTGRIPYEQYF. CDR3 coding DNA: TGTGCCAGCAGTACCGGACGAATACCCTACGAGCAGTACTTC.

The V and J genes are TRBV7-8 and TRBJ1-4; 8 bases fit TRBD1. Germline V CDR1 and CDR2: SGHVS, FQNEAQ. V lost 4 bases and J lost 7; bases outside the gene matches: 8. The CDR3 length is 15 residues. The CDR3 nucleotides read TGTGCCAGCAGCTCGGGACAGGCGGTCGGTGAAAAACTGTTTTTT. Encoded protein: CASSSGQAVGEKLFF.

This clonotype was seen repeatedly, ten times or more. This chain uses TRBV20-1 with TRBJ2-5, with D perhaps TRBD1 or TRBD2 (5 bases each). Germline V lookup: CDR1 DFQATT, CDR2 SNEGSKA (reference sequence). CDR3 length equals 15 residues. The V end was cut by 6 bases, the J end by 2 bases, with 19 bases between. CDR3 residues: CSATGTPERQETQYF. The CDR3, as DNA: TGCAGTGCCACTGGGACGCCTGAGAGACAAGAGACCCAGTACTTC.

This clonotype was detected a few times. The chain combines TRBV5-1 with TRBJ2-3; D possibly corresponds to TRBD2 (6 bases). V dropped 0 bases and J dropped 6 bases, with 14 bases sitting between them. The CDR3 extends over 15 amino acids. Germline V gene data show CDR1 as SGHRS and CDR2 as YFSETQ. CDR3 DNA sequence: TGCGCCAGCAGCTTGGCTGGGACTCCTGAGGATACGCAGTATTTT. The encoded protein is CASSLAGTPEDTQYF. Looking up the rest from reference TRBV5-1 and TRBJ2-3 gives the full variable domain: KAGVTQTPRYLIKTRGQQVTLSCSPISGHRSVSWYQQTPGQGLQFLFEYFSETQRNKGNFPGRFSGRQFSNSRSEMNVSTLELGDSALYLCASSLAGTPEDTQYFGPGTRLTVL.

This clonotype occurred many times. The chain combines TRBV4-2 with TRBJ2-7; TRBD2 agrees at 10 bases. This CDR3 is 18 amino acids long. The J segment lost 3 bases and the V segment lost 0 bases, leaving 11 bases of the junction unmatched. Germline lookup yields CDR1 LGHNA and CDR2 YNFKEQ. The DNA of the CDR3 is TGTGCCAGCAGCCAAGATTTAGGGAGACTAGCGGGCTTCTACGAGCAGTACTTC. This sequence encodes CASSQDLGRLAGFYEQYF.

The chain links TRBV11-1 to TRBJ2-3; TRBD2 aligns across 10 bases. Germline V lookup: CDR1 SGHAT, CDR2 FQDESV (reference sequence). V trimming: 5 bases; J trimming: 4 bases; junction bases outside the gene matches: 15. The CDR3 runs to 18 residues. The CDR3 DNA follows: TGTGCCAGCAGCGGGCGTAGTACTAGCGGGGATTCCGCAGATACGCAGTATTTT. Translating gives CASSGRSTSGDSADTQYF.

The rearrangement links TRBV6-1 to TRBJ2-3; 7 nucleotides line up with TRBD1. This CDR3 contains 15 residues. Germline V gene lookup returns CDR1 MNHNS and CDR2 SASEGT. J was trimmed by 3 bases and V by 9 bases; bases with no gene match: 12. The CDR3 loop is CASLWGDRETDTQYF. The CDR3 DNA follows: TGTGCCAGTCTATGGGGCGACAGGGAGACAGATACGCAGTATTTT.

This clonotype has ten or more counts. V gene TRBV2 combines with J gene TRBJ1-6; D perhaps matches TRBD1 (5 bases). CDR3 length: 15 amino acids. V lost 7 bases, J lost 6 bases, and 16 bases lay in between. Germline CDR1 SNHLY, CDR2 FYNNEI. The chain's CDR3 is CASTVGGGTNSPLHF. As DNA, the CDR3 is TGTGCCAGCACGGTGGGTGGAGGGACTAATTCACCCCTCCACTTT.

This clonotype was counted a few times. The rearrangement joins TRBV6-2 or TRBV6-3 to TRBJ2-7; D is possibly TRBD2 (6 bases). V was cut by 2 bases and J by 4 bases, with 9 bases left in between. CDR1 and CDR2 (germline): MNHEY, SVGEGT. This CDR3 is 13 amino acids long. The CDR3 nucleotides are TGTGCCAGCAGTTACGCGGACTATTACGAGCAGTACTTC. Its translation is CASSYADYYEQYF.

This clonotype was counted between two and nine times. This chain connects TRBV3-1 to TRBJ2-7; TRBD1 agrees at 8 bases. CDR1 LGHDT and CDR2 YNNKEL come from the germline V gene (reference sequence). V gave up 7 bases and J gave up 5 bases; unmatched junction bases: 16. This CDR3 has 16 amino acids. CDR3 in amino acids: CASTLSLWTGRNEQYF. In nucleotides, the CDR3 is TGTGCCAGCACTCTTTCCCTTTGGACAGGGCGTAACGAGCAGTACTTC.

There are a few counts of this clonotype. The rearrangement joins TRBV6-1 to TRBJ2-3; 11 bases align to TRBD2. CDR1 MNHNS and CDR2 SASEGT come from the germline V gene. Germline trimming cut 5 bases from V and 6 bases from J; bases unmatched to any gene: 7. CDR3 length: 15 residues. For the CDR3, the DNA is TGTGCCAGCAGTCTTAGCGGGGGGGCCTCTGATACGCAGTATTTT. Protein product: CASSLSGGASDTQYF.

The gene calls are TRBV5-1 and TRBJ2-3; a possible D gene is TRBD1 (6 bases). The CDR3 totals 16 residues. The V and J ends lost 5 bases and 4 bases respectively, with 20 bases between them. CDR1 is SGHRS, CDR2 YFSETQ, per germline. CDR3 amino acids: CASRLTTGRVSDTQYF. The CDR3 DNA is TGCGCCAGCAGGCTAACTACAGGGAGAGTCTCAGATACGCAGTATTTT.